These T cell receptor beta chains were read from a single sample in a study of regulatory T cells in long-lasting Graves disease. TCRdb redid the calling of the multiplex PCR reads with MiXCR, one entry per CDR3 protein. This sample carries about 470,000 distinct CDR3 sequences, less than 25% of them seen once, and the ten largest clones take about 7.8%. The specimen was peripheral blood mononuclear cells (PBMCs), collected when the disease was refractory, from a patient treated with antithyroid drugs. The receptors derive from a female donor with Graves disease. The CDR3 runs from the conserved cysteine through the conserved F or W. A D gene is named only where the DNA matches it firmly. The size field is filled for only some rows; it gives once, few, many or a size class.

abundance: NA
j_gene: TRBJ2-5
d_gene: TRBD2
v_gene: TRBV6-4
CDR3nt: TGTGCCAGCAGTTACTCGGGACTAGACAAGACCCAGTACTTC
CDR3aa: CASSYSGLDKTQYF

abundance: few
j_gene: TRBJ2-7
d_gene: NA
v_gene: TRBV6-1
CDR3nt: TGTGCCAGCAGGGATACCGTCGGGACGGTTTCCTACGAGCAGTACTTC
CDR3aa: CASRDTVGTVSYEQYF

abundance: many
j_gene: TRBJ1-5
d_gene: TRBD1
v_gene: TRBV28
CDR3nt: TGTGCCAGCAGTCACAGGGGGAGGAAGCCCCAGCATTTT
CDR3aa: CASSHRGRKPQHF

abundance: few
j_gene: TRBJ2-5
d_gene: NA
v_gene: TRBV7-9
CDR3nt: TGTGCCAGCAGCCATGACCGGGACACCCAAGAGACCCAGTACTTC
CDR3aa: CASSHDRDTQETQYF

abundance: many
j_gene: TRBJ2-7
d_gene: TRBD2
v_gene: TRBV3-1
CDR3nt: TGTGCCAGCAGCCGATCAAGCGGGAGAAGTAGGGCATACGAGCAGTACTTC
CDR3aa: CASSRSSGRSRAYEQYF

abundance: few
j_gene: TRBJ2-5
d_gene: TRBD2
v_gene: TRBV10-3
CDR3nt: TGTGCCGCCGGGGGGGGCAGGCAAGAGACCCAGTACTTC
CDR3aa: CAAGGGRQETQYF

abundance: many
j_gene: TRBJ2-7
d_gene: NA
v_gene: TRBV10-3
CDR3nt: TGTGCCATCAGTACATCGGGACCCGCGAACGAGCAGTACTTC
CDR3aa: CAISTSGPANEQYF

abundance: many
j_gene: TRBJ2-7
d_gene: NA
v_gene: TRBV28
CDR3nt: TGTGCCAGCTCATATTCACTAGTCGGCTACGAGCAGTACTTC
CDR3aa: CASSYSLVGYEQYF

abundance: few
j_gene: TRBJ2-5
d_gene: TRBD1
v_gene: TRBV28
CDR3nt: TGTGCCAGCAGTTTAATCCTCTGGACAGGGAGTCCAGAGACCCAGTACTTC
CDR3aa: CASSLILWTGSPETQYF

abundance: NA
j_gene: TRBJ1-6
d_gene: TRBD1
v_gene: TRBV4-1
CDR3nt: TGCGCCAGCAGCCAAGATGGGACAGATTATAATTCACCCCTCCACTTT
CDR3aa: CASSQDGTDYNSPLHF

abundance: few
j_gene: TRBJ2-7
d_gene: NA
v_gene: TRBV6-5
CDR3nt: TGTGCCAGCAGTTACGAAGGACAGTCGCCCTCCTTT
CDR3aa: CASSYEGQSPSF

abundance: few
j_gene: TRBJ1-4
d_gene: TRBD1
v_gene: TRBV7-9
CDR3nt: TGTGCCAGCAGCCCCGGGACAGAGGTGAATGAAAAACTGTTTTTT
CDR3aa: CASSPGTEVNEKLFF

abundance: many
j_gene: TRBJ2-5
d_gene: NA
v_gene: TRBV2
CDR3nt: TGTGCCAGCATTTTCGGACCCGGGGAGACCCAGTACTTC
CDR3aa: CASIFGPGETQYF

abundance: many
j_gene: TRBJ1-2
d_gene: NA
v_gene: TRBV28
CDR3nt: TGTGCCAGCACCCCGGGACCCTATATCTTTGGCTACACCTTC
CDR3aa: CASTPGPYIFGYTF

abundance: NA
j_gene: TRBJ2-3
d_gene: NA
v_gene: TRBV20-1
CDR3nt: TGCAGTGCTAGAGATTATCCATCGCACACCGTGGATACGCAGTATTTT
CDR3aa: CSARDYPSHTVDTQYF

abundance: NA
j_gene: TRBJ2-2
d_gene: TRBD2
v_gene: TRBV6-4
CDR3nt: TGTGCCAGCAGTGGCACTAGCGGAGCGAACACCGGGGAGCTGTTTTTT
CDR3aa: CASSGTSGANTGELFF

abundance: few
j_gene: TRBJ2-5
d_gene: NA
v_gene: TRBV5-4
CDR3nt: TGTGCCAGCAGCCGCGTAGGAGGGCGGCGAGAGGAGACCCAGTACTTC
CDR3aa: CASSRVGGRREETQYF

abundance: few
j_gene: TRBJ2-7
d_gene: NA
v_gene: TRBV27
CDR3nt: TGTGCCAGCAGTTTGGGGGGTTCAGTCGAGCAGTACTTC
CDR3aa: CASSLGGSVEQYF

abundance: NA
j_gene: TRBJ1-2
d_gene: NA
v_gene: TRBV6-9
CDR3nt: TGTGCCAGCAGTTACATCGGGGCCGGGGGCTACACCTTC
CDR3aa: CASSYIGAGGYTF

abundance: many
j_gene: TRBJ1-4
d_gene: NA
v_gene: TRBV30
CDR3nt: TGTGCCTGGAAGGCTAATGAAAAACTGTTTTTT
CDR3aa: CAWKANEKLFF

abundance: many
j_gene: TRBJ1-2
d_gene: TRBD1
v_gene: TRBV6-2/TRBV6-3
CDR3nt: TGTGCCAGCAGTTATCTCAGGACAGGAGGGGGCTATGGCTACACCTTC
CDR3aa: CASSYLRTGGGYGYTF

abundance: NA
j_gene: TRBJ1-1
d_gene: NA
v_gene: TRBV7-9
CDR3nt: TGTGCCAGCAGCAATAGTGAAGCTTTCTTT
CDR3aa: CASSNSEAFF

abundance: NA
j_gene: TRBJ2-2
d_gene: NA
v_gene: TRBV20-1
CDR3nt: TGCAGTGCTAGGGTGCTGGGAGGCTCCAAGGCCGGGGAGCTGTTTTTT
CDR3aa: CSARVLGGSKAGELFF

abundance: many
j_gene: TRBJ2-7
d_gene: TRBD2
v_gene: TRBV6-5
CDR3nt: TGTGCCAGCAGTTACGGGACTAGCGGAGGAAGCTCCTACGAGCAGTACTTC
CDR3aa: CASSYGTSGGSSYEQYF

abundance: many
j_gene: TRBJ2-7
d_gene: TRBD2
v_gene: TRBV2
CDR3nt: TGTGCCAGCACCCCCCAGACTAGCGGGGTCTACGAGCAGTACTTC
CDR3aa: CASTPQTSGVYEQYF

abundance: many
j_gene: TRBJ1-4
d_gene: NA
v_gene: TRBV27
CDR3nt: TGTGCCAGCACCTCTTTGACTCTGGATGAAAAACTGTTTTTT
CDR3aa: CASTSLTLDEKLFF

abundance: many
j_gene: TRBJ2-4
d_gene: NA
v_gene: TRBV6-2/TRBV6-3
CDR3nt: TGTGCCAGCAGTCCCAAGGTGGGGCCACTAGCCAAAAACATTCAGTACTTC
CDR3aa: CASSPKVGPLAKNIQYF

abundance: many
j_gene: TRBJ1-4
d_gene: NA
v_gene: TRBV6-1
CDR3nt: TGTGCCAGCAGGAGGGCAACTAATGAAAAACTGTTTTTT
CDR3aa: CASRRATNEKLFF

abundance: many
j_gene: TRBJ2-5
d_gene: NA
v_gene: TRBV7-2
CDR3nt: TGTGCCAGCACCTCTAGCGTCCAAGAGACCCAGTACTTC
CDR3aa: CASTSSVQETQYF

abundance: NA
j_gene: TRBJ2-7
d_gene: TRBD1
v_gene: TRBV7-2
CDR3nt: TGTGCCAGCAGCTACCTAAGGGACAGACATTACGAGCAGTACTTC
CDR3aa: CASSYLRDRHYEQYF

abundance: few
j_gene: TRBJ1-2
d_gene: NA
v_gene: TRBV4-1
CDR3nt: TGCGCCAGCAGCCAAGACAGCGGCTACACCTTC
CDR3aa: CASSQDSGYTF

abundance: many
j_gene: TRBJ2-7
d_gene: NA
v_gene: TRBV28
CDR3nt: TGTGCCAGCGGGGGGGGCGGAAGCTCCTACGAGCAGTACTTC
CDR3aa: CASGGGGSSYEQYF

abundance: few
j_gene: TRBJ2-1
d_gene: NA
v_gene: TRBV11-1
CDR3nt: TGTGCCAGCAGCCAGACTAGTCCCAATGAGCAGTTCTTC
CDR3aa: CASSQTSPNEQFF

abundance: few
j_gene: TRBJ2-7
d_gene: NA
v_gene: TRBV7-9
CDR3nt: TGTGCCAGCAGCTTTGGAGAGATTTACGAGCAGTACTTC
CDR3aa: CASSFGEIYEQYF

abundance: few
j_gene: TRBJ2-5
d_gene: TRBD2
v_gene: TRBV4-1
CDR3nt: TGCGCCAGCAGCCAAGATGAACTAGCGGGAGGGCGGGAGACCCAGTACTTC
CDR3aa: CASSQDELAGGRETQYF

abundance: many
j_gene: TRBJ2-5
d_gene: NA
v_gene: TRBV6-1
CDR3nt: TGTGCCAGCGGACTCGGGAGAAGGGAGACCCAGTACTTC
CDR3aa: CASGLGRRETQYF

abundance: NA
j_gene: TRBJ1-3
d_gene: NA
v_gene: TRBV7-2
CDR3nt: TGTGCCAGCAGCTGGGACCCCGGTAGCACCATATATTTT
CDR3aa: CASSWDPGSTIYF

abundance: few
j_gene: TRBJ2-4
d_gene: NA
v_gene: TRBV20-1
CDR3nt: TGCAGTGCTAGGACAGTCGGAGGGGGCTTCATTCAGTACTTC
CDR3aa: CSARTVGGGFIQYF

abundance: many
j_gene: TRBJ1-1
d_gene: NA
v_gene: TRBV6-2/TRBV6-3
CDR3nt: TGTGCCAGCAGTTACGAGGGCACTGAAGCTTTCTTT
CDR3aa: CASSYEGTEAFF

abundance: NA
j_gene: TRBJ2-5
d_gene: NA
v_gene: TRBV7-9
CDR3nt: TGTGCCAGCAGCTTAGGGGAGACTGGGGCGGAAGAGACCCAGTACTTC
CDR3aa: CASSLGETGAEETQYF

abundance: few
j_gene: TRBJ2-7
d_gene: NA
v_gene: TRBV20-1
CDR3nt: TGCAGTGCTAGAGGGGACCACTACGAGCAGTACTTC
CDR3aa: CSARGDHYEQYF

abundance: few
j_gene: TRBJ1-5
d_gene: TRBD1
v_gene: TRBV7-8
CDR3nt: TGTGCCAGCAGCGTAGGGACAGGGATAAATCAGCCCCAGCATTTT
CDR3aa: CASSVGTGINQPQHF

abundance: few
j_gene: TRBJ1-1
d_gene: NA
v_gene: TRBV18
CDR3nt: TGTGCCAGCTCACCGTCGGGTTCTAGGAATGTTGAAGCTTTCTTT
CDR3aa: CASSPSGSRNVEAFF

abundance: few
j_gene: TRBJ1-2
d_gene: TRBD1
v_gene: TRBV7-9
CDR3nt: TGTGCCAGCAGCTCAACAGGGGTTAGCTATGGCTACACCTTC
CDR3aa: CASSSTGVSYGYTF

abundance: NA
j_gene: TRBJ2-7
d_gene: TRBD2
v_gene: TRBV11-1
CDR3nt: TGTGCCAGCAGCCAAACTAGCGGGAGAGCCTACGAGCAGTACTTC
CDR3aa: CASSQTSGRAYEQYF

abundance: few
j_gene: TRBJ1-3
d_gene: TRBD1
v_gene: TRBV30
CDR3nt: TGTGCCTGGAGTGTATCCCTAACAGGGGGCATAGGAAACACCATATATTTT
CDR3aa: CAWSVSLTGGIGNTIYF

abundance: NA
j_gene: TRBJ2-5
d_gene: TRBD2
v_gene: TRBV7-2
CDR3nt: TGTGCCAGCAGCGGGACTAGCACCGAGACCCAGTACTTC
CDR3aa: CASSGTSTETQYF

abundance: few
j_gene: TRBJ1-1
d_gene: NA
v_gene: TRBV6-1
CDR3nt: TGTGCCAGCAGACCCCCGCAGTTGAACACTGAAGCTTTCTTT
CDR3aa: CASRPPQLNTEAFF

abundance: NA
j_gene: TRBJ2-1
d_gene: NA
v_gene: TRBV28
CDR3nt: TGTGCCAGCAGTTTCGCCCGTGACAATGAGCAGTTCTTC
CDR3aa: CASSFARDNEQFF

abundance: many
j_gene: TRBJ2-5
d_gene: TRBD2
v_gene: TRBV2
CDR3nt: TGTGCCAGCAGTGACCGAGGTGTACTAGCGGAAGAGACCCAGTACTTC
CDR3aa: CASSDRGVLAEETQYF

abundance: NA
j_gene: TRBJ2-5
d_gene: TRBD2
v_gene: TRBV28
CDR3nt: TGTGCCAGCAGAGACCCTAGCGGGAGGGCCGAGGAGACCCAGTACTTC
CDR3aa: CASRDPSGRAEETQYF

abundance: many
j_gene: TRBJ1-2
d_gene: TRBD1
v_gene: TRBV20-1
CDR3nt: TGCAGTGGGGACAGGGAGGTCTATGGCTACACCTTC
CDR3aa: CSGDREVYGYTF

abundance: NA
j_gene: TRBJ2-7
d_gene: TRBD2
v_gene: TRBV20-1
CDR3nt: TGCAGTGCTAAAAATAGCGGGAGCTCCTACGAGCAGTACTTC
CDR3aa: CSAKNSGSSYEQYF

abundance: once
j_gene: TRBJ1-2
d_gene: NA
v_gene: TRBV4-3
CDR3nt: TGCGCCAGCAGCCTCCGGTACAGGGATGATTACTATGGCTACACCTTC
CDR3aa: CASSLRYRDDYYGYTF

abundance: NA
j_gene: TRBJ2-2
d_gene: NA
v_gene: TRBV7-6
CDR3nt: TGTGCCAGCAGCCCTCGGGGCGATTCTTACACCGGGGAGCTGTTTTTT
CDR3aa: CASSPRGDSYTGELFF